Detailed here is one TCR beta chain. V lost 4 bases and J lost 3; bases outside the gene matches: 14. The CDR3 consists of 18 residues. CDR1 and CDR2 (germline): MNHNS, SASEGT. This record belongs to a study of blood T cell repertoires in COVID-19. Study-level background: Collection of acute and convalescent COVID-19 samples took place in the United States, Italy and Spain.

In the authors' workflow: Counts of nucleated cells, estimated from reference gene primer amplification, were obtained. Data came from immunoSEQ multiplex PCR; TCRdb stores just in-frame clones and leaves some out. V and J calls and clone size are given by that table; D and trimming were obtained from the DNA. The table shows over 30,000 clones, with under 90% occurring only once. The clonotype was recovered from a man aged 70-80 years with acute or convalescent COVID-19. V usage is TRBV6-1 and J usage is TRBJ1-5, with TRBD1 identical over 8 bases. Sample: peripheral blood. CDR3 coding DNA: TGTGCCAGCAGTGGTGACAGGGGACGCCCCTATAACAATCAGCCCCAGCATTTT. Encoded protein: CASSGDRGRPYNNQPQHF.